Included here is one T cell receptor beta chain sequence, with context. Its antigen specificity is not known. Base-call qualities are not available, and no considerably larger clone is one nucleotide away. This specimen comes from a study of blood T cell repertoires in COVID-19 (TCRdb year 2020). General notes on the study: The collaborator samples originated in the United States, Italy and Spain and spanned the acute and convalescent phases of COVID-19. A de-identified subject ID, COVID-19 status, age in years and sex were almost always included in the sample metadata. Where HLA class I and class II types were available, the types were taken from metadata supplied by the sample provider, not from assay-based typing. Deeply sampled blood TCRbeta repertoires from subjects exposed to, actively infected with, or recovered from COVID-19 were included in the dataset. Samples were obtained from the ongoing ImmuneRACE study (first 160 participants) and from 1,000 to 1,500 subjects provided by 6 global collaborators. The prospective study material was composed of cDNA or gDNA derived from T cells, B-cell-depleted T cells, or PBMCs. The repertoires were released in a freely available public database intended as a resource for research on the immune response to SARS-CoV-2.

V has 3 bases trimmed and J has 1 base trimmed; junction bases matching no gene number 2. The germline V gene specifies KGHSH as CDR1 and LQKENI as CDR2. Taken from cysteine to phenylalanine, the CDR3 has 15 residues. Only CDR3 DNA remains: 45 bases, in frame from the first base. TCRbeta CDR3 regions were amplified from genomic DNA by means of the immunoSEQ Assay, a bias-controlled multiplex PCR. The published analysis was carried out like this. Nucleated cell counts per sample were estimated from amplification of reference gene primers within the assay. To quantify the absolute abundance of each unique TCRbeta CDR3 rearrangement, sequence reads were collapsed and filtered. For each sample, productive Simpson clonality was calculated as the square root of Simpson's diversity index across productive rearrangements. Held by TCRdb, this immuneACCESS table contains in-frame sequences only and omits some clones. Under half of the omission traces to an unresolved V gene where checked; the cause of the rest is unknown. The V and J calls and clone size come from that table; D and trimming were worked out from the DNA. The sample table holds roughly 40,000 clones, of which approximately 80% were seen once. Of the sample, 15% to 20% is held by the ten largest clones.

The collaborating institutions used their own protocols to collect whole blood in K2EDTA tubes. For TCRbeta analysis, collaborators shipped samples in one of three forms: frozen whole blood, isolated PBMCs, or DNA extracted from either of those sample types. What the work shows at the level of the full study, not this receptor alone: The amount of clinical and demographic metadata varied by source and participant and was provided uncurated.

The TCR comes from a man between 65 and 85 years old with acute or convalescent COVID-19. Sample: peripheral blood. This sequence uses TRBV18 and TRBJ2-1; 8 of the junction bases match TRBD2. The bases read TGTGCCAGCTCACCGGGCGGGGGGTCCTACAATGAGCAGTTCTTC. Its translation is CASSPGGGSYNEQFF.